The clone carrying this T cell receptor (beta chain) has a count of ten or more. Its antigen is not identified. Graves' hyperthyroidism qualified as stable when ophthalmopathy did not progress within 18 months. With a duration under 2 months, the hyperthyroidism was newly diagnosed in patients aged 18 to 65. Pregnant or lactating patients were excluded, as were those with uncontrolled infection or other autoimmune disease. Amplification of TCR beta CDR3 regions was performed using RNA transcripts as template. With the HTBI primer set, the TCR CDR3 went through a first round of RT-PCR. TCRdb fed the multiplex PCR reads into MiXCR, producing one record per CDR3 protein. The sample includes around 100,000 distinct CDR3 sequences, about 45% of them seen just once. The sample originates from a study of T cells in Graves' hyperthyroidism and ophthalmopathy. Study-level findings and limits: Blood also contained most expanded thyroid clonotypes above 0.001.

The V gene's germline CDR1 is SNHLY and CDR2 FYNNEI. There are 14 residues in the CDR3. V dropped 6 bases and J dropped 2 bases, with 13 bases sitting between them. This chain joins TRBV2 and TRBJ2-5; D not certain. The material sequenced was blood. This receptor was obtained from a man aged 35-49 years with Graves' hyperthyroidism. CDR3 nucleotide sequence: TGTGCCAGCAGATACCTAGGTCCTCAAGAGACCCAGTACTTC. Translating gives CASRYLGPQETQYF.